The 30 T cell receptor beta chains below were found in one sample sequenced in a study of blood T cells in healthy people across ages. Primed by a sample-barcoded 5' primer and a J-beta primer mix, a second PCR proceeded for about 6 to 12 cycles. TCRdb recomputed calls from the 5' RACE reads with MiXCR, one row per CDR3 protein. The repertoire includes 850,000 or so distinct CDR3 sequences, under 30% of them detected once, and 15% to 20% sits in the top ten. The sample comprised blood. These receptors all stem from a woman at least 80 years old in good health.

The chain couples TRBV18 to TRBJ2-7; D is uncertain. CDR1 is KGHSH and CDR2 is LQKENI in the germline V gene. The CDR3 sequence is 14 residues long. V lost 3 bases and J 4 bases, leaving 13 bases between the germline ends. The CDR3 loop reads CASSPPSSTYEQYF. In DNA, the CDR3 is TGTGCCAGCTCACCGCCCTCGTCGACATACGAGCAGTACTTC.

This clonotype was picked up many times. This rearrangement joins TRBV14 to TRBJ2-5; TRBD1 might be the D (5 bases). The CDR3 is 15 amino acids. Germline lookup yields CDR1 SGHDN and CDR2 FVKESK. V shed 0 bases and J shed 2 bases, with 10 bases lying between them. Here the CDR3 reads CASSQDSGRQETQYF. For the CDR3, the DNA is TGTGCCAGCAGCCAAGATTCAGGGCGGCAAGAGACCCAGTACTTC.

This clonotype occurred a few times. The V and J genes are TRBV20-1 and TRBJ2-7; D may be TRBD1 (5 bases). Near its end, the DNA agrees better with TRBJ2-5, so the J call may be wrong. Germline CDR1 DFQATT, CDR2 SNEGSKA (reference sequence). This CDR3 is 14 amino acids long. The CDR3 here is CSGRGDQGDGTQYF. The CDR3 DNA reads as TGCAGTGGGAGAGGAGACCAGGGTGATGGGACCCAGTACTTC.

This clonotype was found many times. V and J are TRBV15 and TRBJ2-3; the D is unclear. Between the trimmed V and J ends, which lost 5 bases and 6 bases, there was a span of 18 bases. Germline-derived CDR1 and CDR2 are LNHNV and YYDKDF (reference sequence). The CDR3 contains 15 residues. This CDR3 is CATSVRRLGRDTQYF. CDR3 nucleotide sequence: TGTGCCACCAGCGTTCGACGATTGGGAAGGGATACGCAGTATTTT.

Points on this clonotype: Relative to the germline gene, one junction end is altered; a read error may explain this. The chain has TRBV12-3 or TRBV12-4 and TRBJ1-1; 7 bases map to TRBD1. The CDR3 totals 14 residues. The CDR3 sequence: CAGSPQGRGTEAFF. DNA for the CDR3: TGTGCCGGCAGTCCACAGGGGAGGGGCACTGAAGCTTTCTTT.

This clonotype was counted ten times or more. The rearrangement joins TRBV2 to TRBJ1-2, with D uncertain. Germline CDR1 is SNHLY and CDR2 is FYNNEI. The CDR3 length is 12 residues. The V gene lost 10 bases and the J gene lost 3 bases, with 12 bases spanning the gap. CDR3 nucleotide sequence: TGTGCCAAACCGGGCCGCGACTATGGCTACACCTTC. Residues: CAKPGRDYGYTF. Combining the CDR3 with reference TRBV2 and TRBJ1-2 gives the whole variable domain EPEVTQTPSHQVTQMGQEVILRCVPISNHLYFYWYRQILGQKVEFLVSFYNNEISEKSEIFDDQFSVERPDGSNFTLKIRSTKLEDSAMYFCAKPGRDYGYTFGSGTRLTVV.

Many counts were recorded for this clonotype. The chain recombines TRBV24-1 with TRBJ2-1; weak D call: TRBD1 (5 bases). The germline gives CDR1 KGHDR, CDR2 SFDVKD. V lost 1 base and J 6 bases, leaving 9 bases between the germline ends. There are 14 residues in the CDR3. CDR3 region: CATSDFQGSNEQFF. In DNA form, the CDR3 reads TGTGCCACCAGTGATTTCCAGGGAAGCAATGAGCAGTTCTTC.

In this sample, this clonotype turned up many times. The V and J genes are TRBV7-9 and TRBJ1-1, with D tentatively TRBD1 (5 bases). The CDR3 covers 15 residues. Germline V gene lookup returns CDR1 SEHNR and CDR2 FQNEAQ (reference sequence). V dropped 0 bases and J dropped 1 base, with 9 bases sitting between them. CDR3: CASSLAGTGNTEAFF. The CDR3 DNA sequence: TGTGCCAGCAGCTTAGCGGGAACAGGGAACACTGAAGCTTTCTTT.

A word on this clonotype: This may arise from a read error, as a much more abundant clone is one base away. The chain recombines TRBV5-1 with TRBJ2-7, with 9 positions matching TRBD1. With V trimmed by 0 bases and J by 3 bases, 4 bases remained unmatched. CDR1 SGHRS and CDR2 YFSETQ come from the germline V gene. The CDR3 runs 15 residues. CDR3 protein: CASSLEGTGFYEQYF. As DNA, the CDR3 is TGCGCCAGCAGCTTGGAGGGGACAGGGTTCTACGAGCAGTACTTC.

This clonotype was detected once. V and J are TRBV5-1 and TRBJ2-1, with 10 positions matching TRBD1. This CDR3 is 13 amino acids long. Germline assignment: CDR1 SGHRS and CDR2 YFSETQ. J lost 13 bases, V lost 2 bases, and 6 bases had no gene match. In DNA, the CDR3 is TGCGCCAGCAGCTTCGGACAGGGGGAGACCCAGTTCTTC. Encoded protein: CASSFGQGETQFF.

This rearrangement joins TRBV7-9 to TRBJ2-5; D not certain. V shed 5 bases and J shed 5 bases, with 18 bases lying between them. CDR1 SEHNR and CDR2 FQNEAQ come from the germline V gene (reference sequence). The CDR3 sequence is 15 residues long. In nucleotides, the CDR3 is TGTGCCAGCAGCGCCCACAACGAACGGATGGAGACCCAGTACTTC. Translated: CASSAHNERMETQYF.

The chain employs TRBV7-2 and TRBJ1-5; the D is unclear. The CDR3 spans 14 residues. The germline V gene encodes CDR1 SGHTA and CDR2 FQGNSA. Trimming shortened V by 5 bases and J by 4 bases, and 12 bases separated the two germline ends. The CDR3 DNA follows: TGTGCCAGCAGCGAATGGACGGGAAATCAGCCCCAGCATTTT. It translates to CASSEWTGNQPQHF.

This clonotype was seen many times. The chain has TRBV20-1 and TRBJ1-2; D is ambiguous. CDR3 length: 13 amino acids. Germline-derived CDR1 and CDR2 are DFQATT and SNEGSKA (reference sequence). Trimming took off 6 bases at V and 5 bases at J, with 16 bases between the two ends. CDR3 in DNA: TGCAGTGCGGCCAGCGGCACCGGGTATGGCTACACCTTC. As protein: CSAASGTGYGYTF.

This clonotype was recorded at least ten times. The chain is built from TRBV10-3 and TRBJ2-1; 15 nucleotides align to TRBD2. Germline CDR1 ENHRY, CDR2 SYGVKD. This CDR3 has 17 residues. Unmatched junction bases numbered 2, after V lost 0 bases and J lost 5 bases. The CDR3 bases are TGTGCCATCAGTGAGTCAGGGACTAGCGGGGGGAACAATGAGCAGTTCTTC. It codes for CAISESGTSGGNNEQFF.

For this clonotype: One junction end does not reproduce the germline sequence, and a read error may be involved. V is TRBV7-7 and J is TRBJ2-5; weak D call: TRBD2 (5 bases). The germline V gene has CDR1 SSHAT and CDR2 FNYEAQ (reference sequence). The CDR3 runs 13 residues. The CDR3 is CASSGGPEETQYF. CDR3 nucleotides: TGTGCTAGCAGCGGTGGGCCAGAAGAGACCCAGTACTTC.

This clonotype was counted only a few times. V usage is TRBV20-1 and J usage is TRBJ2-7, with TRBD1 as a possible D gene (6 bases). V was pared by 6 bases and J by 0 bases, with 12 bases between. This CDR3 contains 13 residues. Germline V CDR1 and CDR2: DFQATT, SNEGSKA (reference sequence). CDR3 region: CSALDRLSYEQYF. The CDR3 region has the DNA TGCAGTGCCCTCGACAGGCTCTCCTACGAGCAGTACTTC.

This chain's CDR3 is CASSGQGTDPSYEQYF. The CDR3 bases are TGTGCCAGCAGCGGGCAGGGGACAGACCCCTCCTACGAGCAGTACTTC. This chain joins TRBV7-9 and TRBJ2-7, with 7 bases matching TRBD1. The CDR3 totals 16 residues. Germline V CDR1 and CDR2: SEHNR, FQNEAQ (reference sequence). V was clipped by 5 bases and J by 0 bases; unmatched bases: 10.

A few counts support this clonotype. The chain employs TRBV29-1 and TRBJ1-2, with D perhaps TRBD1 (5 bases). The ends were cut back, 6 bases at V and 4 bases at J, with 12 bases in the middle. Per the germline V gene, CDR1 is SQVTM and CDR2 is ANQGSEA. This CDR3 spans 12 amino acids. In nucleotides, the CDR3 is TGCAGCGTGTCGGGGGGAGGCTATGGCTACACCTTC. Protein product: CSVSGGGYGYTF.

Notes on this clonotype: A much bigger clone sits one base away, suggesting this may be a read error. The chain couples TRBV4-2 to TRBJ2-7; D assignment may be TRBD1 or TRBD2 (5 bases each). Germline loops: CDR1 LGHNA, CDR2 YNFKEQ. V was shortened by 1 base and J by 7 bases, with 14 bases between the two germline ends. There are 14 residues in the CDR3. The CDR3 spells CASSQGDPRDEQYF. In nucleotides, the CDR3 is TGTGCCAGCAGCCAAGGGGACCCTAGGGATGAGCAGTACTTC.

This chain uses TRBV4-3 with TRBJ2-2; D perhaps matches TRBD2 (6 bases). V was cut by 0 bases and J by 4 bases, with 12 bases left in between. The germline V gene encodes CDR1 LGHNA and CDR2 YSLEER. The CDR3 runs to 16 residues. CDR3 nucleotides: TGCGCCAGCAGCCAAGAGAGTCTGGGAGGCACCGGGGAGCTGTTTTTT. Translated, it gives CASSQESLGGTGELFF.

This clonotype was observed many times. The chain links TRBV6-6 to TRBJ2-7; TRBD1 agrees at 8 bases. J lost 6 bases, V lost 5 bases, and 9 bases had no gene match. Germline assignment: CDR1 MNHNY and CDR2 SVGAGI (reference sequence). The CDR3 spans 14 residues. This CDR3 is CASSPLQGGGEQYF. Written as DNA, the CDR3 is TGTGCCAGCAGTCCCCTACAGGGGGGAGGCGAGCAGTACTTC.

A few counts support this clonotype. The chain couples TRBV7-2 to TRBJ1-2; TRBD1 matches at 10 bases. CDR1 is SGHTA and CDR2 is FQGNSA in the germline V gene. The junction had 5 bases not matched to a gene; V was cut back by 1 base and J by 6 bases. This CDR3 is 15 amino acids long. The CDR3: CASSLGGQGNDGYTF. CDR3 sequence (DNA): TGTGCCAGCAGCTTAGGGGGACAGGGGAACGATGGCTACACCTTC.

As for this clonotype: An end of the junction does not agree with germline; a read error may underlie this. CDR3 sequence: CASGLAGGSQETQYF. DNA of the CDR3: TGTGCCAGCGGCTTAGCGGGTGGGAGTCAAGAGACCCAGTACTTC. The chain links TRBV7-9 to TRBJ2-5, with TRBD2 identical over 7 bases. CDR1 and CDR2 (germline): SEHNR, FQNEAQ (reference sequence). This CDR3 is 15 amino acids long.

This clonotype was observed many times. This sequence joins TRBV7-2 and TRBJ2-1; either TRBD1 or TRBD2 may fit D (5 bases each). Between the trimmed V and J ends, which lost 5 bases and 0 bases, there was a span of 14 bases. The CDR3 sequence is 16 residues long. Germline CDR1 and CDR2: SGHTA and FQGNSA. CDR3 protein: CASSRRTRGSYNEQFF. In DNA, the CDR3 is TGTGCCAGCAGCCGACGAACGAGGGGCTCCTACAATGAGCAGTTCTTC.

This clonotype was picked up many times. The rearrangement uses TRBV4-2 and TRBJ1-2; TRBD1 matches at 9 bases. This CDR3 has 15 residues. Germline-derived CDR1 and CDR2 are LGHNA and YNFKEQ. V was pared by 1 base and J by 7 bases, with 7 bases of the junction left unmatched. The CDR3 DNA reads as TGTGCCAGCAGCCAAGGTACACAGGGGGCATCTGGCTACACCTTC. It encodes CASSQGTQGASGYTF.

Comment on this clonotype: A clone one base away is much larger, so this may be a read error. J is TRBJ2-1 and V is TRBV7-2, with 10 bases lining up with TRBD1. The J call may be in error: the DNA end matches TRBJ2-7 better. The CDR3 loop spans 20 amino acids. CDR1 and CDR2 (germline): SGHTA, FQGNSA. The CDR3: CASSSALRDRGRASYNEQYF. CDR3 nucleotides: TGTGCCAGCAGCTCAGCCCTACGGGACAGGGGCCGCGCCTCCTACAATGAGCAGTACTTC.

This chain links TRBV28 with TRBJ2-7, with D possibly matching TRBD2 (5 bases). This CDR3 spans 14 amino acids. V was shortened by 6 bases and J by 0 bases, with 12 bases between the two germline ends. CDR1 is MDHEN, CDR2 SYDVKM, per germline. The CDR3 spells CASRSGPISYEQYF. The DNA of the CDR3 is TGTGCCAGCAGAAGCGGACCGATCTCCTACGAGCAGTACTTC.

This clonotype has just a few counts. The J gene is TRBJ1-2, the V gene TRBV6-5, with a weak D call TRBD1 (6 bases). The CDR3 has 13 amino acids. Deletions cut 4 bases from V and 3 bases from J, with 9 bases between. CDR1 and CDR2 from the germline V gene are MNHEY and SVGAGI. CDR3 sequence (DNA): TGTGCCAGCAGTTCTGCAGGGGACTATGGCTACACCTTC. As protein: CASSSAGDYGYTF.

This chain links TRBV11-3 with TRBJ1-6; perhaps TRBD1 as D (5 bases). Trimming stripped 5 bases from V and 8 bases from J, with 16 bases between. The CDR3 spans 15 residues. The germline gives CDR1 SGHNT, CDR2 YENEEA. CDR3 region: CASSQVGGVDSPLHF. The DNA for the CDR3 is TGTGCCAGCAGCCAAGTCGGGGGGGTAGATTCACCCCTCCACTTT. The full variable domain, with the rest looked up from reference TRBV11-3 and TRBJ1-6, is EAGVVQSPRYKIIEKKQPVAFWCNPISGHNTLYWYLQNLGQGPELLIRYENEEAVDDSQLPKDRFSAERLKGVDSTLKIQPAELGDSAVYLCASSQVGGVDSPLHFGNGTRLTVT.

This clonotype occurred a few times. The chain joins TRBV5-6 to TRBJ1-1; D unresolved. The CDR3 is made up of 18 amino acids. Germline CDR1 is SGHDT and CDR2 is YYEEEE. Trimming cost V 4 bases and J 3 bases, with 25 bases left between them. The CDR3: CASSIRRGIGIMYTEAFF. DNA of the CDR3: TGTGCCAGCAGCATTCGTCGAGGTATCGGGATAATGTACACTGAAGCTTTCTTT.